These 20 T cell receptor beta chains originate from one sample sequenced in a study of cytomegalovirus exposure and HLA in healthy donors (dated by TCRdb to the late 2010s). Libraries were prepared through the immunoSEQ multiplex PCR assay. The source is immuneACCESS, and TCRdb retained only in-frame sequences with V and J called. Part of the clones is not carried over; for the studies checked, unresolved V genes explain less than half of this, and the remainder is unexplained. For this sample there are about 38,000 clones; over 85% appear just once. Of the sample, over 3% is held by the ten largest clones. Input material: PBMCs. These receptors originate from a man aged 18 to 29 in good health and CMV-seronegative.

The V and J genes are TRBV10-3 and TRBJ2-1, with TRBD2 identical over 7 bases. This CDR3 has 15 amino acids. J was trimmed by 6 bases and V by 3 bases; bases with no gene match: 8. Germline lookup yields CDR1 ENHRY and CDR2 SYGVKD. The CDR3 region is CAISDRGSKVNEQFF. The CDR3, as DNA: TGTGCCATCAGTGATCGCGGGAGTAAGGTCAATGAGCAGTTCTTC.

The rearrangement joins TRBV20-1 to TRBJ2-5; no reliable D call. Germline values: CDR1 DFQATT, CDR2 SNEGSKA (reference sequence). CDR3 length equals 10 residues. Between the trimmed V and J ends, which lost 6 bases and 0 bases, there was a span of 2 bases. The CDR3 spells CSAYQETQYF. As DNA, the CDR3 is TGCAGTGCCTACCAAGAGACCCAGTACTTC.

This clone has a single count. The chain uses TRBV27 and TRBJ1-4; the match to TRBD1 covers 9 bases. The germline V gene has CDR1 MNHEY and CDR2 SMNVEV (reference sequence). CDR3 size: 16 residues. V lost 5 bases, J lost 8 bases, and 12 bases stayed unmatched. CDR3 sequence: CASSRTGGRFREKLFF. The CDR3 DNA follows: TGTGCCAGCAGTCGAACAGGGGGCAGGTTTCGGGAAAAACTGTTTTTT.

The chain uses TRBV5-1 and TRBJ1-4; D gene uncertain. The germline CDR1 and CDR2 sequences are SGHRS and YFSETQ. The CDR3 loop spans 14 amino acids. V lost 10 bases, J lost 2 bases, and 15 bases lay in between. The CDR3 protein is CAGPWRATNEKLFF. The CDR3 DNA follows: TGCGCCGGGCCGTGGCGGGCCACTAATGAAAAACTGTTTTTT.

V gene TRBV2 combines with J gene TRBJ2-7; the match to TRBD2 covers 11 bases. CDR1 SNHLY and CDR2 FYNNEI come from the germline V gene. Unmatched junction bases numbered 4, after V lost 5 bases and J lost 4 bases. The CDR3 extends over 14 amino acids. The CDR3 is CASSRRTSGYEQYF. CDR3 nucleotides: TGTGCCAGCAGTCGCCGGACTAGCGGGTACGAGCAGTACTTC.

This chain links TRBV5-1 with TRBJ2-7; 9 bases map to TRBD1. This CDR3 is built from 14 residues. V shed 4 bases and J 6 bases; nucleotides not matched to a gene: 8. Germline V CDR1 and CDR2: SGHRS, YFSETQ. The CDR3 here is CASSPGQGRLEQYF. For the CDR3, the DNA is TGCGCCAGCAGCCCCGGACAGGGGAGACTCGAGCAGTACTTC.

The gene calls are TRBV25-1 and TRBJ2-7; tentative D call: TRBD2 (6 bases). The germline V and J ends were trimmed by 7 bases and 2 bases, with 15 bases remaining between them. Looked up from germline, CDR1 is MGHDK and CDR2 is SYGVNS. The CDR3 extends over 14 amino acids. The CDR3 here is CASMDGEVPYEQYF. The CDR3 DNA follows: TGTGCCAGCATGGACGGGGAGGTCCCCTACGAGCAGTACTTC.

V gene TRBV7-8 combines with J gene TRBJ2-7; 12 bases agree with TRBD1. The V gene's germline CDR1 is SGHVS and CDR2 FQNEAQ. The CDR3 sequence is 16 residues long. Germline trimming cut 2 bases from V and 6 bases from J; bases unmatched to any gene: 8. CDR3 loop: CASSLISGQGAAEQYF. Written as DNA, the CDR3 is TGTGCCAGCAGCTTAATTTCGGGACAGGGGGCCGCCGAGCAGTACTTC.

This chain uses TRBV2 with TRBJ2-5; 7 nucleotides align to TRBD1. The germline V gene encodes CDR1 SNHLY and CDR2 FYNNEI. The CDR3 is made up of 14 amino acids. The J segment lost 5 bases and the V segment lost 9 bases, leaving 12 bases of the junction unmatched. The CDR3 DNA reads as TGTGCCAGGACCCGACAGGGAAGTTCTGAGACCCAGTACTTC. Its translation: CARTRQGSSETQYF. The full variable domain, in which reference TRBV2 and TRBJ2-5 provide the parts outside the CDR3, is EPEVTQTPSHQVTQMGQEVILRCVPISNHLYFYWYRQILGQKVEFLVSFYNNEISEKSEIFDDQFSVERPDGSNFTLKIRSTKLEDSAMYFCARTRQGSSETQYFGPGTRLLVL.

J is TRBJ1-2 and V is TRBV2, with 7 bases fitting TRBD1. The CDR3 is 13 amino acids. CDR1 and CDR2 (germline): SNHLY, FYNNEI. J was trimmed by 8 bases and V by 7 bases; bases with no gene match: 10. The CDR3 DNA reads TGTGCCAGCACCTACACCGGGACAGCCGGCTACACCTTC. Amino acids: CASTYTGTAGYTF.

The rearrangement joins TRBV19 to TRBJ2-7, with a possible D match to TRBD1 (6 bases). This CDR3 is built from 13 residues. The germline V gene has CDR1 LNHDA and CDR2 SQIVND (reference sequence). Trimming pared 3 bases from V and 0 bases from J, leaving 6 bases between. The CDR3 DNA follows: TGTGCCAGTAGTATGGACAGCTCCTACGAGCAGTACTTC. Translation gives CASSMDSSYEQYF.

The V call is TRBV10-3, the J call TRBJ2-1; 10 nucleotides match TRBD2. This CDR3 is 14 amino acids long. Germline V gene data show CDR1 as ENHRY and CDR2 as SYGVKD. The V and J ends lost 6 bases and 8 bases, in that order; junction bases with no gene match: 7. The CDR3 DNA is TGTGCCATCAGGCGGGCAGCGGGAGGGGATGAGCAGTTCTTC. As protein: CAIRRAAGGDEQFF.

The CDR3 reads CASSLSPSPNYGYTF. CDR3 coding DNA: TGCGCCAGCAGCTTGTCTCCCAGTCCTAACTATGGCTACACCTTC. V and J are TRBV5-1 and TRBJ1-2; D is unresolved. The CDR3 is made up of 15 amino acids. CDR1 is SGHRS, CDR2 YFSETQ, per germline. The ends were cut back, 1 base at V and 0 bases at J, with 10 bases in the middle.

The chain links TRBV30 to TRBJ1-1; D not certain. The germline V gene encodes CDR1 GTSNPN and CDR2 SVGIG (reference sequence). Trimming took off 2 bases at V and 1 base at J, with 11 bases between the two ends. This CDR3 is 14 amino acids long. The CDR3: CAWSPGLKNTEAFF. As DNA, the CDR3 is TGTGCCTGGAGTCCAGGACTGAAGAACACTGAAGCTTTCTTT. The variable domain in full, with the rest retrieved from reference TRBV30 and TRBJ1-1, is SQTIHQWPATLVQPVGSPLSLECTVEGTSNPNLYWYRQAAGRGLQLLFYSVGIGQISSEVPQNLSASRPQDRQFILSSKKLLLSDSGFYLCAWSPGLKNTEAFFGQGTRLTVV.

This chain joins TRBV6-5 and TRBJ2-7; 9 nucleotides agree with TRBD1. After removal of 5 bases from V and 0 bases from J, the junction contained 5 bases not matched to a gene. The CDR3 covers 15 residues. Germline CDR1 reads MNHEY; CDR2 reads SVGAGI. In DNA form, the CDR3 reads TGTGCCAGCAGTCAAGGGACAGGGAGCTCCTACGAGCAGTACTTC. It yields the protein CASSQGTGSSYEQYF.

This rearrangement joins TRBV28 to TRBJ2-3, with 8 bases identical to TRBD2. This CDR3 has 13 residues. Unmatched junction bases numbered 2, after V lost 8 bases and J lost 1 base. The germline V gene encodes CDR1 MDHEN and CDR2 SYDVKM. CDR3 in amino acids: CASVLAGTDTQYF. CDR3 coding DNA: TGTGCCAGCGTACTAGCGGGCACAGATACGCAGTATTTT. The variable domain in full, with the rest retrieved from reference TRBV28 and TRBJ2-3, is DVKVTQSSRYLVKRTGEKVFLECVQDMDHENMFWYRQDPGLGLRLIYFSYDVKMKEKGDIPEGYSVSREKKERFSLILESASTNQTSMYLCASVLAGTDTQYFGPGTRLTVL.

The chain is built from TRBV25-1 and TRBJ2-7, with TRBD1 identical over 8 bases. Germline V gene sequence: CDR1 MGHDK, CDR2 SYGVNS. This CDR3 has 14 amino acids. V gave up 1 base and J gave up 3 bases; unmatched junction bases: 2. This CDR3 is CASSELGQGYEQYF. The DNA for the CDR3 is TGTGCCAGCAGTGAATTAGGACAGGGCTACGAGCAGTACTTC.

This clone was recorded once. The chain links TRBV9 to TRBJ2-2, with 7 positions matching TRBD2. In germline, CDR1 is SGDLS, CDR2 YYNGEE. Trimming at V came to 4 bases and at J to 2 bases, leaving 8 bases not matched to a gene. The CDR3 consists of 16 residues. In nucleotides, the CDR3 is TGTGCCAGCAGCCCTCACAGCGGGGCTAACACCGGGGAGCTGTTTTTT. It encodes CASSPHSGANTGELFF.

This chain uses TRBV11-2 with TRBJ1-4; D call uncertain. V lost 5 bases, J lost 8 bases, and 15 bases lay in between. The CDR3 totals 14 residues. Germline V gene data show CDR1 as SGHAT and CDR2 as FQNNGV. In DNA form, the CDR3 reads TGTGCCAGCAGCCTCGACATCCTTAACGAAAAACTGTTTTTT. As protein: CASSLDILNEKLFF.

V gene TRBV11-2 combines with J gene TRBJ1-1; the D gene is possibly TRBD1 (5 bases). V was cut by 0 bases and J by 5 bases, with 16 bases left in between. The CDR3 consists of 16 residues. Germline V CDR1 and CDR2: SGHAT, FQNNGV. The CDR3 sequence: CASSLEVPGLETEAFF. The DNA of the CDR3 is TGTGCCAGCAGCTTAGAGGTGCCAGGGTTGGAGACTGAAGCTTTCTTT.